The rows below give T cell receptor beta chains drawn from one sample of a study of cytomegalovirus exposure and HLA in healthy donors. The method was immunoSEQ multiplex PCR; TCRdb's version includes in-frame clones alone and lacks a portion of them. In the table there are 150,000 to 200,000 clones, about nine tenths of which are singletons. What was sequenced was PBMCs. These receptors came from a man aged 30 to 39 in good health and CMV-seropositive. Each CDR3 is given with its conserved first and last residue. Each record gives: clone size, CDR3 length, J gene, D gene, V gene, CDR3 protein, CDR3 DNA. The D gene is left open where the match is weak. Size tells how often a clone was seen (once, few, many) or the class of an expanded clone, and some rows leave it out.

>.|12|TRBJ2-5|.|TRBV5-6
CASSRYQETQYF
TGTGCCAGCAGCCGGTACCAAGAGACCCAGTACTTC
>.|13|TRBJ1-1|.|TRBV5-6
CASSSTGISEAFF
TGTGCCAGCAGCTCAACAGGGATATCTGAAGCTTTCTTT
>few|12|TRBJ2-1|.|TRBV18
CASAGQRNEQFF
TGTGCCAGCGCGGGGCAGCGCAATGAGCAGTTCTTC
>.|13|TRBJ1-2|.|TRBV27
CASSLGGHGGYTF
TGTGCCAGCAGTTTAGGGGGTCATGGTGGCTACACCTTC
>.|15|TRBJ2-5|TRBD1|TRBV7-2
CASSDRQGGLGTQYF
TGTGCCAGCAGCGACCGACAGGGGGGTTTGGGGACCCAGTACTTC
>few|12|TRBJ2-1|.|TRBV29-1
CSVDMGTDEQFF
TGCAGCGTTGATATGGGTACCGATGAGCAGTTCTTC
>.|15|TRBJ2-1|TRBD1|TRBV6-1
CASSEALHRGNEQFF
TGTGCCAGCAGTGAAGCGCTGCACAGGGGCAATGAGCAGTTCTTC
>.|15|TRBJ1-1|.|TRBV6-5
CASFPNGPSGTEAFF
TGTGCCAGCTTCCCAAACGGCCCCTCAGGGACTGAAGCTTTCTTT
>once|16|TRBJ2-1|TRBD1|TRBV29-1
CSVYSGQGAGYNEQFF
TGCAGCGTCTACTCGGGACAGGGGGCAGGCTACAATGAGCAGTTCTTC
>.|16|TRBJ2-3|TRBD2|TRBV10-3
CAISELAGGSTDTQYF
TGTGCCATCAGTGAACTAGCGGGAGGGAGCACAGATACGCAGTATTTT
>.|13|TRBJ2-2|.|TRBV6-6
CASGAGYTGELFF
TGTGCCAGTGGAGCAGGGTACACCGGGGAGCTGTTTTTT
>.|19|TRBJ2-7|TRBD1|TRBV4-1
CASSQRWGQGAIISSEQYF
TGCGCCAGCAGCCAAAGGTGGGGACAGGGGGCCATTATCTCGAGCGAGCAGTACTTC
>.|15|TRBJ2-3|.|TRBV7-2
CASSLLSGGTDTQYF
TGTGCCAGCAGCTTATTGTCGGGGGGCACAGATACGCAGTATTTT
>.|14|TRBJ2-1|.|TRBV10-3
CAIRPSEPRNEQFF
TGTGCCATCAGGCCTTCTGAGCCGAGGAATGAGCAGTTCTTC
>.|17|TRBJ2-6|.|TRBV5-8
CASRPWGRSSGANVLTF
TGTGCCAGCAGGCCATGGGGGAGGAGTTCTGGGGCCAACGTCCTGACTTTC
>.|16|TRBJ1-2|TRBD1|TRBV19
CASSGGLDRPIYGYTF
TGTGCCAGTAGTGGCGGGTTGGACAGGCCCATCTACGGCTACACCTTC
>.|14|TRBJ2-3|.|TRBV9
CASSVQGGTDTQYF
TGTGCCAGCAGCGTGCAGGGTGGTACAGATACGCAGTATTTT